This T cell receptor (beta chain) was retrieved from a study of blood T cell dynamics during melanoma immunotherapy. The wider study: Standard first-line treatment here was pembrolizumab or nivolumab plus ipilimumab in metastatic melanoma.

Notes on this clone: The junction and the germline gene differ at one end; a read error may be behind it.

The time point was: week 3, after first cycle of checkpoint inhibitor. Repertoires were generated with immunoSEQ multiplex PCR, while TCRdb's copy carries only in-frame clones and drops some. The data show more than 550 clones, roughly two thirds seen once. The clonotype originates from a human donor with melanoma. This material consisted of central memory CD8+ T cells from blood, taken from a patient treated with checkpoint blockade.

The CDR3 region is CASSPPASPEQYF. DNA for the CDR3: TGTGCTAGCAGCCCGCCGGCCTCGCCCGAGCAGTACTTC. This chain joins TRBV7-7 and TRBJ2-7, with D uncertain. Looked up from germline, CDR1 is SSHAT and CDR2 is FNYEAQ (reference sequence). There are 13 residues in the CDR3.